Sequencing of this T cell receptor beta chain was carried out in a study of blood T cell repertoires in COVID-19. Study-level background: Spain, Italy and the United States supplied samples that represented acute and convalescent COVID-19. From T cells, B-cell-depleted T cells, or PBMCs came the material, which was cDNA or gDNA.

Per the original methods: Quantification of nucleated cells was approximated via reference gene primer amplification. Assay used: immunoSEQ multiplex PCR; TCRdb lists only in-frame clones, some missing. V, J and clone size reflect that table, while D and trimming were determined from the DNA. The sample lists just over 650,000 clones, just under 90% occurring once. This TCR derives from a woman younger than 30 with acute or convalescent COVID-19. Sequencing was performed on peripheral blood.

CDR3 loop: CASEAYTEAFF. The CDR3 nucleotides read TGTGCCAGTGAGGCGTACACTGAAGCTTTCTTT. The rearrangement uses TRBV19 and TRBJ1-1; D remains ambiguous. V dropped 8 bases and J dropped 3 bases, with 7 bases sitting between them. CDR1 and CDR2 from the germline V gene are LNHDA and SQIVND (reference sequence). The CDR3 extends over 11 amino acids.